This T cell receptor beta chain was identified in a study of identical twins. Using its own MiXCR run on the 5' RACE reads, TCRdb lists one record per CDR3 protein. The sample contains approximately 700,000 distinct CDR3 sequences, roughly 18% of which appear only once. This clonotype was detected a few times. The sample was also linked to a second study, of T cells expressing NK-cell markers.

Material: PBMCs. This clonotype was obtained from a woman aged 18-29 years in good health.

The CDR3 sequence: CASSFRTRSNEQFF. CDR3 nucleotide sequence: TGTGCCAGCAGTTTCAGGACTAGATCAAATGAGCAGTTCTTC. This rearrangement joins TRBV6-2 or TRBV6-3 to TRBJ2-1; 7 bases are shared with TRBD2. The V gene's germline CDR1 is MNHEY and CDR2 SVGEGT. Trimming at V came to 4 bases and at J to 7 bases, leaving 7 bases not matched to a gene. The CDR3 contains 14 residues.